This is a list of T cell receptor beta chains from one sample in a study of cytomegalovirus exposure and HLA in healthy donors. TCRdb keeps only in-frame clones here, not all; method: immunoSEQ multiplex PCR. Of about 160,000 clones listed, approximately 86% are singletons. Sequencing input: PBMCs. These receptors all stem from a young woman in good health and CMV-seronegative. The CDR3 runs from the conserved cysteine through the conserved F or W. The D gene is left open where the match is weak. Some rows mark clone size as missing; the rest say once, few, many or name a class of expanded clone.

j_gene	d_gene	v_gene	abundance	CDR3aa	CDR3nt
TRBJ2-5	-	TRBV5-6	-	CASSLETLRETQYF	TGTGCCAGCAGCTTGGAGACTTTAAGAGAGACCCAGTACTTC
TRBJ2-1	TRBD2	TRBV2	-	CASSEWASGKGSYNEQFF	TGTGCCAGCAGTGAATGGGCTAGCGGGAAGGGCTCCTACAATGAGCAGTTCTTC
TRBJ1-2	-	TRBV6-5	once	CASSITPGDYTF	TGTGCCAGCAGTATTACTCCAGGGGACTACACCTTC
TRBJ1-1	-	TRBV11-2	-	CASSPGRGGFKGEAFF	TGTGCCAGCAGCCCGGGCCGGGGAGGGTTTAAGGGTGAAGCTTTCTTT
TRBJ1-1	-	TRBV13	-	CASSLGSGEAFF	TGTGCCAGCAGCTTAGGAAGCGGTGAAGCTTTCTTT
TRBJ2-3	TRBD2	TRBV4-1	-	CASSRIAGEGDTQYF	TGCGCCAGCAGCCGAATAGCGGGAGAGGGAGATACGCAGTATTTT
TRBJ2-2	-	TRBV6-1	-	CASNPGLSNTGELFF	TGTGCCAGCAACCCGGGACTTTCGAACACCGGGGAGCTGTTTTTT
TRBJ1-6	TRBD1	TRBV2	-	CASRTNPTGDSPLHF	TGTGCCAGCAGGACTAACCCGACAGGGGATTCACCCCTCCACTTT
TRBJ1-1	-	TRBV30	-	CAWSVSVGHTEAFF	TGTGCCTGGAGTGTCTCGGTGGGGCACACTGAAGCTTTCTTT
TRBJ2-1	-	TRBV28	-	CASSLGLGSYNEQFF	TGTGCCAGCAGTTTAGGGCTCGGCTCCTACAATGAGCAGTTCTTC
TRBJ2-1	TRBD2	TRBV29-1	-	CSGLAGINEQFF	TGCAGCGGACTAGCGGGGATCAATGAGCAGTTCTTC
TRBJ2-1	-	TRBV7-9	-	CSSSLLDNEQFF	TGTTCCAGCAGCTTACTAGACAATGAGCAGTTCTTC
TRBJ2-7	-	TRBV7-2	-	CASSSAYEQYF	TGTGCCAGCAGCTCCGCCTACGAGCAGTACTTC
TRBJ2-2	TRBD1	TRBV5-1	-	CASSLAGDRAGELFF	TGCGCCAGCAGCTTGGCCGGGGACAGGGCCGGGGAGCTGTTTTTT
TRBJ2-7	TRBD1	TRBV5-6	-	CASSPRDRVEQYF	TGTGCCAGCAGCCCCCGGGACAGGGTCGAGCAGTACTTC
TRBJ2-1	TRBD1	TRBV28	-	CASSLNRGINEQFF	TGTGCCAGCAGTCTCAACAGGGGTATCAATGAGCAGTTCTTC
TRBJ2-3	-	TRBV2	-	CASRNGWADTQYF	TGTGCCAGCAGGAACGGCTGGGCTGATACGCAGTATTTT
TRBJ2-1	TRBD1	TRBV30	-	CAWTVGTGLDEQFF	TGTGCCTGGACGGTCGGGACAGGGCTGGATGAGCAGTTCTTC
TRBJ2-5	TRBD1	TRBV18	once	CASSPETGEETQYF	TGTGCCAGCTCCCCTGAGACAGGGGAAGAGACCCAGTACTTC
TRBJ2-5	-	TRBV18	-	CASSPFYSRGGETQYF	TGTGCCAGCTCACCATTTTATTCCAGGGGAGGGGAGACCCAGTACTTC
TRBJ2-7	-	TRBV5-1	-	CASSFSDSSYEQYF	TGCGCCAGCAGCTTCTCGGACAGCTCCTACGAGCAGTACTTC